The present T cell receptor (beta chain) was sequenced within a study of blood T cell repertoires in COVID-19. Study-level information: COVID-19 samples, acute and convalescent, were from the United States, Italy and Spain. T cells, B-cell-depleted T cells, or PBMCs supplied cDNA or gDNA.

Sequencing used immunoSEQ multiplex PCR; TCRdb keeps in-frame clones, though not all of them. The sample shows some 130,000 clones, about 89% of them seen only once. Germline trimming cut 7 bases from V and 2 bases from J; bases unmatched to any gene: 6. The length of the CDR3 is 14 residues. CDR1 LGHDT and CDR2 YNNKEL come from the germline V gene (reference sequence). The gene calls are TRBV3-1 (or the pseudogene TRBV3-2) and TRBJ1-1; TRBD1 matches 8 bases. The TCR comes from a woman aged 70-85 years with COVID-19, enrolled during active disease. The sequenced sample consisted of peripheral blood. This chain's CDR3 is CASNWDRPNTEAFF. In nucleotides, the CDR3 is TGTGCCAGCAACTGGGACAGGCCAAACACTGAAGCTTTCTTT.